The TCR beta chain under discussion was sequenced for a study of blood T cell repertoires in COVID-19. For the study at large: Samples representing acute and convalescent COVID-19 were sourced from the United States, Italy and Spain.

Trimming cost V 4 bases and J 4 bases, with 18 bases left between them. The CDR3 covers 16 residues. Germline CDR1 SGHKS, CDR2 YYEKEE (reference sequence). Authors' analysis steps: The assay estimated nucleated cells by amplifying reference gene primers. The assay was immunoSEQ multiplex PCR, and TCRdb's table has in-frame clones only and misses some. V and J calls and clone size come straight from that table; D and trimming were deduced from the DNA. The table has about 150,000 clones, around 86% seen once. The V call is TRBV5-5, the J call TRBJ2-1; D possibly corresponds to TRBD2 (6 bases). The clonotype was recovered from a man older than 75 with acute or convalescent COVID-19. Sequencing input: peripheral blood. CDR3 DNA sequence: TGTGCCAGCAGCCTGGGGCAGCGGGCTAATTACAATGAGCAGTTCTTC. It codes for CASSLGQRANYNEQFF.